This entry concerns a single TCR beta chain. This specimen comes from a study of blood T cells in healthy people across ages. This CDR3 region has 15 residues. The germline gives CDR1 SNHLY, CDR2 FYNNEI. Trimming took 4 bases from V and 13 from J; bases not matched to a gene: 12. Through a sample-barcoded 5' primer and a J-beta primer mix, a second PCR was run for about 7 to 12 cycles. Each CDR3 protein is one row after TCRdb ran MiXCR on the 5' RACE reads. The sample holds hundreds of thousands of distinct CDR3 sequences; roughly 64% are singletons and the top ten take 22%. The authors extracted at least 5 micrograms of total RNA per sample.

The sequenced sample was blood. This TCR was sampled from a young man in good health. The chain recombines TRBV2 with TRBJ2-1; 11 bases fit TRBD2. The CDR3 sequence: CASSVSLAGGPEQFF. As DNA, the CDR3 is TGTGCCAGCAGTGTTTCGCTAGCGGGGGGCCCTGAACAGTTCTTC.